The TCR beta chain described here comes from a study of T cells in Graves' hyperthyroidism and ophthalmopathy. Study in general: At the time of initial diagnosis and before any treatment, peripheral blood was collected.

Every diagnosis used clinical symptoms, serum thyroxine and TRAb, thyroid ultrasound and orbital computed tomography. The TCR beta CDR3 regions underwent amplification using RNA transcripts as the source. HTBI primers drove first-round RT-PCR of the TCR CDR3. Via MiXCR, TCRdb re-called the multiplex PCR reads, giving one row per CDR3 protein. This repertoire shows around 690,000 distinct CDR3 sequences, around 20% found once; its top ten account for more than 30%. Broader study findings: From stable hyperthyroidism, ophthalmopathy was set apart by a 13 V-J model. Most thyroid clonotypes that were expanded above 0.001 also turned up in blood.

V dropped 5 bases and J dropped 3; count of bases not matched to a gene: 6. The CDR3 loop spans 13 amino acids. CDR1 DFQATT and CDR2 SNEGSKA come from the germline V gene (reference sequence). This clonotype was seen a few times. Its antigen is as yet unknown. Sequenced: blood. This sequence joins TRBV20-1 and TRBJ2-5; 7 bases fit TRBD1. The TCR was taken from a man aged 25 to 45 with Graves' ophthalmopathy. As DNA, the CDR3 is TGCAGTGCTCTACAGGGGAACGAAGAGACCCAGTACTTC. Amino acids: CSALQGNEETQYF.